This T cell receptor beta chain was observed in a study of early T cells in non-severe SARS-CoV-2 infection. At the level of the study: Sequenced material consisted of bulk RNA (from unsorted whole blood), and chains were unpaired.

Comments on this clonotype: Its matching antigen is unknown.

Study findings and constraints: VDJdb matching favored anti-spike CD8 responses, missing private and CD4 specificities.

TCRdb recomputed calls from the 5' RACE reads with MiXCR, one row per CDR3 protein. The repertoire holds about 64,000 distinct CDR3 sequences, with over 10% as singletons. CDR1 is SGHVS and CDR2 is FQNEAQ in the germline V gene. The CDR3 runs 12 residues. The V end was cut by 5 bases, the J end by 1 base, with 6 bases between. This clonotype was obtained from an adult who was a healthcare worker with PCR-confirmed SARS-CoV-2 infection or an uninfected control (not recorded which). The sequencing sample was made of whole blood. The chain combines TRBV7-8 with TRBJ2-7, with D uncertain. Written as DNA, the CDR3 is TGTGCCAGCAGCCCTTTATCCTACGAGCAGTACTTC. It yields the protein CASSPLSYEQYF.